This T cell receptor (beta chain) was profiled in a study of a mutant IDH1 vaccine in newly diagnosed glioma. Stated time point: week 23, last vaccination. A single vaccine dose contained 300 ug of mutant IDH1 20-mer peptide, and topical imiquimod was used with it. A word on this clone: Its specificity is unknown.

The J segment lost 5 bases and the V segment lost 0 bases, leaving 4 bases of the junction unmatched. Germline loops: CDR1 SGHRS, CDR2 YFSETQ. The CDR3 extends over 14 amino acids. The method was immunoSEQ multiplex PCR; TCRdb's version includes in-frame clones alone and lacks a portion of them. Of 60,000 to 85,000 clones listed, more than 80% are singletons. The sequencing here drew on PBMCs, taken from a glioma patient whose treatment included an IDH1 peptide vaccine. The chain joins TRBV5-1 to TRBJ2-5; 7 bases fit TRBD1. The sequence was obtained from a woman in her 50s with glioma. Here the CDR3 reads CASSLGQGLETQYF. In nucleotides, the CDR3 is TGCGCCAGCAGCTTGGGACAGGGTTTGGAGACCCAGTACTTC. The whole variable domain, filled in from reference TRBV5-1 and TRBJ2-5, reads KAGVTQTPRYLIKTRGQQVTLSCSPISGHRSVSWYQQTPGQGLQFLFEYFSETQRNKGNFPGRFSGRQFSNSRSEMNVSTLELGDSALYLCASSLGQGLETQYFGPGTRLLVL.